This T cell receptor beta chain was found in a study of monozygotic twins with inflammatory bowel disease. Of note for this clonotype: Its matching antigen is unknown.

Study-level points and caveats: Twins with IBD had fewer clonotypes in common with others than healthy twins, particularly during disease activity. Extra variability in the repertoires of patients may have come from differing immunosuppressive treatments.

Nested PCRs of approximately 16 and 10 cycles, two in total, were run on TCRalpha and TCRbeta cDNA. From its re-call of the 5' RACE reads, TCRdb lists each CDR3 protein once, without DNA. The specimen's table records 300,000 to 450,000 distinct CDR3 sequences. The CDR3 is 20 residues long. CDR1 SGHAT and CDR2 FQDESV come from the germline V gene (reference sequence). This chain connects TRBV11-1 to TRBJ1-2; TCRdb proposes TRBD1, but this gene call is untestable without DNA. Sample: blood. The receptor comes from a human donor with ulcerative colitis or Crohn's disease, or a healthy co-twin of an affected twin (not recorded which). This CDR3 reads CASSLAFGTGEVETNYGYTF.